Presented here are 11 T cell receptor beta chains from one specimen sequenced in a study of glioma-infiltrating T cells (dated by TCRdb to 2016 to 2017). Data came from an Illumina MiSeq. The iRepertoire nested amplicon-rescue multiplex PCR (arm-PCR) platform was used to amplify TCR alpha and beta CDR3 regions from RNA. The public reads were reanalyzed by TCRdb: fastp trimming at Q25, MiXCR alignment, in-frame beta chains only. Each CDR3 protein appears once, grouped with its most common genes and DNA. For this sample the table gives fewer than 200,000 distinct CDR3 sequences, of which over 30% were detected only once. The ten largest clones take up just over 20% of the sample. Sequencing was carried out using glioma tissue, nonneoplastic brain tissue, or PBMCs (not recorded which). The receptors shown here come from a human donor with low-grade glioma or glioblastoma, undergoing nonglioma brain surgery, or in good health (not recorded which).

Comments on this clonotype: This may be a read error: a much more frequent sequence differs by one nucleotide. The chain has TRBV12-3 or TRBV12-4 and TRBJ2-3; D might be TRBD2 (5 bases). This CDR3 has 14 residues. In DNA, the CDR3 is TGTGCCAGAAGTTTACCGGGATACACAGATACGCAGTATTTT. Its translation: CARSLPGYTDTQYF.

This clonotype showed up many times. The genes are TRBV28 and TRBJ1-5, with TRBD1 matching over 9 bases. The CDR3 sequence is 15 residues long. Germline CDR1 reads MDHEN; CDR2 reads SYDVKM. J gave up 3 bases and V 5 bases, and 5 bases lay outside the gene matches. CDR3 loop: CASSPGDRDNQPQHF. As DNA, the CDR3 is TGTGCCAGCAGTCCTGGGGACAGGGACAATCAGCCCCAGCATTTT.

This clonotype was seen many times. The chain uses TRBV10-3 and TRBJ1-1, with D maybe TRBD1 (5 bases). This CDR3 comprises 12 residues. From germline, CDR1 is ENHRY and CDR2 SYGVKD. V gave up 3 bases and J gave up 9 bases, with 11 bases separating them. The CDR3 is CAISESLGQAFF. As DNA, the CDR3 is TGTGCCATCAGTGAAAGTTTGGGACAAGCTTTCTTT.

The chain links TRBV9 to TRBJ1-1, with unresolved D. The CDR3 covers 14 residues. Germline lookup yields CDR1 SGDLS and CDR2 YYNGEE. Trimming pared 0 bases from V and 1 base from J, leaving 7 bases between. For the CDR3, the DNA is TGTGCCAGCAGCGTAGATTCAGGGAACACTGAAGCTTTCTTT. Protein sequence: CASSVDSGNTEAFF.

The chain recombines TRBV20-1 with TRBJ2-3; TRBD1 matches at 10 bases. In germline, CDR1 is DFQATT, CDR2 SNEGSKA (reference sequence). V was pared by 5 bases and J by 6 bases, with 5 bases of the junction left unmatched. The CDR3 sequence is 13 residues long. The CDR3 is CSAPRDRGDTQYF. As DNA, the CDR3 is TGCAGTGCTCCCCGGGACAGGGGCGATACGCAGTATTTT.

Comments on this clonotype: Compared with germline, one end of the junction differs, possibly owing to a read error. V and J are TRBV6-6 and TRBJ1-1, with D perhaps matching TRBD1 (5 bases). CDR3 length: 13 amino acids. Germline V CDR1 and CDR2: MNHNY, SVGAGI (reference sequence). As DNA, the CDR3 is TGTGCCAGCAGAGGCAGGGAGATCACTAAAGCTTTCTTT. Its protein product is CASRGREITKAFF.

The chain couples TRBV7-2 to TRBJ2-7; D perhaps matches TRBD2 (5 bases). V was shortened by 8 bases and J by 4 bases, with 18 bases between the two germline ends. The CDR3 covers 14 residues. Germline V gene sequence: CDR1 SGHTA, CDR2 FQGNSA. The CDR3 sequence is CASRVSSADYEQYF. The CDR3 DNA reads TGTGCCAGCCGAGTGAGTAGCGCCGATTACGAGCAGTACTTC.

This clonotype has a count of ten or more. The J gene is TRBJ1-1, the V gene TRBV20-1; no definite D call. Germline lookup yields CDR1 DFQATT and CDR2 SNEGSKA (reference sequence). Trimming removed 0 bases from V and 5 bases from J, with 7 bases in between. CDR3 size: 12 residues. The CDR3 region is CSARDRATEAFF. The CDR3, as DNA: TGCAGTGCTAGAGATAGGGCTACTGAAGCTTTCTTT.

As to this clonotype: Germline and junction disagree at one end, which may indicate a read error. The genes are TRBV6-1 and TRBJ1-2; D unclear. Germline CDR1 is MNHNS and CDR2 is SASEGT. The CDR3 runs to 16 residues. The CDR3 DNA follows: TGTGCCAGCAGTGAATGCGGCATGCCCTCTAACTATCGCTACACCTTC. It yields the protein CASSECGMPSNYRYTF.

On this clonotype: It may be a read error: a sequence one base away is much more abundant. The rearrangement uses TRBV18 and TRBJ2-1; TRBD1 matches at 10 bases. Germline V gene data show CDR1 as KGHSH and CDR2 as LQKENI. The CDR3 loop spans 16 amino acids. CDR3 protein: CASSPRPGQGMNELFF. In DNA form, the CDR3 reads TGTGCCAGCTCACCGCGACCGGGACAGGGGATGAATGAGCTGTTCTTC.

The table lists this clonotype with many counts. This sequence joins TRBV6-2 or TRBV6-3 and TRBJ2-7; 10 nucleotides match TRBD2. This CDR3 has 17 residues. V lost 0 bases to trimming and J lost 5 bases; unmatched junction nucleotides: 10. The germline gives CDR1 MNHEY, CDR2 SVGEGT. CDR3 DNA: TGTGCCAGCAGTTACTCGGCTAGCGGGAGTTTGCTCAACGAGCAGTACTTC. Translated, it gives CASSYSASGSLLNEQYF.